This T cell receptor beta chain stems from a study of PD-1 blockade in classical Hodgkin lymphoma. Regarding time point: cycle 4 day 1 (C4D1), after 6 weeks of nivolumab. After autologous stem cell transplantation all patients relapsed, and prior brentuximab vedotin exposure differed between cohorts. Method: immunoSEQ multiplex PCR; TCRdb's copy keeps in-frame clones and lacks some. The repertoire holds 80,000 to 95,000 clones, with approximately 86% as singletons. The CDR3 consists of 15 residues. Trimming removed 0 bases from V and 12 bases from J; junction bases left unmatched: 12. Per germline, CDR1 MGHRA and CDR2 YSYEKL. For this clone: Its antigen remains unidentified.

General study findings and limits: By C4D1 there was a significant rise in CD4+ TCR diversity but not in CD8+ TCR diversity. Among the patients, those starting nivolumab under 1 year after ASCT were excluded. Newly diagnosed patients were said to have less baseline TCR diversity than healthy donors did.

The sequencing here drew on peripheral blood mononuclear cells (PBMCs), taken before the fourth cycle of nivolumab. The clonotype originates from a human donor with classical Hodgkin lymphoma. The rearrangement joins TRBV4-1 to TRBJ2-7; 9 bases agree with TRBD2. In DNA, the CDR3 is TGCGCCAGCAGCCAAGATCCGGGACTAGCAGCCGGCCGGTACTTC. Protein sequence: CASSQDPGLAAGRYF.